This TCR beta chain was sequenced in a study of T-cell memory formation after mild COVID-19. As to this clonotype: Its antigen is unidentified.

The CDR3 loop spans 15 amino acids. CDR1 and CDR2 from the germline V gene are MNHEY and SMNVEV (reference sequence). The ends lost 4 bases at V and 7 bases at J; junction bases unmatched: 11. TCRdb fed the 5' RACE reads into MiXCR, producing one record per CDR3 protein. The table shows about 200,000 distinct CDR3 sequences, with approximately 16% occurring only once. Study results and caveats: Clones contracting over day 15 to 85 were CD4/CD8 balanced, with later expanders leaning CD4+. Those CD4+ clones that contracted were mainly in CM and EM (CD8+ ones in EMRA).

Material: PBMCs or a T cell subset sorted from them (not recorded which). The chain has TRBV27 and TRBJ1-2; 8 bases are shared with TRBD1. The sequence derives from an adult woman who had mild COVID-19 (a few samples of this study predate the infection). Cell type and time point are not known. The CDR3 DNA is TGTGCCAGCAGTTCGAAGGGCAGGGGGCGAGGTGGCTACACCTTC. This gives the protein CASSSKGRGRGGYTF.